The T cell receptor beta chain under discussion was sequenced for a study of vaccination and CD4 T cells after COVID-19. V was pared by 0 bases and J by 8 bases, with 5 bases of the junction left unmatched. CDR3 size: 14 residues. Germline CDR1 SGHDT, CDR2 YYEEEE. The treatment: approximately 11-day PBMC culture with coronavirus spike peptide pools or control peptides (ViraFEST assay). Samples of CD4+ T cells were obtained from the unexposed donor before the COVID-19 pandemic (2011-2018). After expanding antigen-specific T cells with peptide pools, ViraFEST sequenced their TCRs. When around nine days of culture had elapsed, CD4+ T cells were isolated by negative selection. In its sample, this clonotype is medium-sized (0.01 to 0.1%). What it recognizes is unknown. An Oncomine TCR Beta short-read assay was used to sequence the DNA from cultured CD4+ T cells. From cultured CD4+ T cells, genomic DNA was extracted. Each CDR3 protein is one row after TCRdb ran MiXCR on the PCR reads. The sample has approximately 11,000 distinct CDR3 sequences; 28% are singletons.

The J gene is TRBJ1-2, the V gene TRBV5-6; 9 bases map to TRBD1. The sample consisted of CD4+ T cells from blood, cultured in vitro. This clonotype was obtained from a human donor in good health. In DNA form, the CDR3 reads TGTGCCAGCAGCTTGGCCGGGACAGGGCGAGGCTACACCTTC. Translating gives CASSLAGTGRGYTF. The full variable domain, its missing parts supplied by reference TRBV5-6 and TRBJ1-2, is DAGVTQSPTHLIKTRGQQVTLRCSPKSGHDTVSWYQQALGQGPQFIFQYYEEEERQRGNFPDRFSGHQFPNYSSELNVNALLLGDSALYLCASSLAGTGRGYTFGSGTRLTVV.